This record looks at one T cell receptor (beta chain) sequence and its context. This entry comes from a study of cytomegalovirus exposure and HLA in healthy donors. The CDR3 has 13 amino acids. The germline gives CDR1 MDHEN, CDR2 SYDVKM. The V and J ends lost 2 bases and 8 bases respectively, with 12 bases between them. Amplification used 60 Vbeta primers and 13 Jbeta primers. Clones were sequenced by immunoSEQ multiplex PCR, and TCRdb holds only the in-frame ones, with some missing. The data contain around 220,000 clones, about three quarters of them singletons. The chain joins TRBV28 to TRBJ1-2, with unresolved D. This TCR came from a young man in good health and CMV-seronegative. Material for sequencing was PBMCs. The CDR3 nucleotides are TGTGCCAGCAGTTTACGGGCAGGCGGGGGCTACACCTTC. It is translated as CASSLRAGGGYTF.